What follows is one TCR beta chain and its context. Its specificity is unknown. Constant-region reverse primers amplified full-length variable regions, followed by semi-nested Nested Universal Primer A PCR. From the 5' RACE reads, TCRdb called clonotypes with MiXCR, one entry per CDR3 protein. The table lists tens of thousands of distinct CDR3 sequences, 28% of them singletons, with 3% to 3.5% in the top ten. The memory fraction was CD4+CD45RO+CD25- cells. The V gene's germline CDR1 is DFQATT and CDR2 SNEGSKA (reference sequence). This CDR3 has 15 residues. The V and J ends lost 3 bases and 6 bases respectively, with 20 bases between them. Findings and limits, study-wide: The TCR gene usage of tumor memory CD4+ T cells clustered together with blood and lymph node memory CD4+ cells and with lymph node naive CD4+ cells. Greatest tumor Treg TCR overlap was with tumor naive CD4+ cells.

The receptor comes from a female donor with breast cancer. The chain is built from TRBV20-1 and TRBJ1-2; D is perhaps TRBD1 (5 bases). The sequenced sample consisted of tumor-infiltrating memory CD4+ T cells sorted from the breast tumor. Specified subset: memory CD4+ T cells, CD4+CD45RO+CD25-. DNA for the CDR3: TGCAGTGCTAGGATAGACAGCCTCCCCTATGATGGCTACACCTTC. This sequence encodes CSARIDSLPYDGYTF.